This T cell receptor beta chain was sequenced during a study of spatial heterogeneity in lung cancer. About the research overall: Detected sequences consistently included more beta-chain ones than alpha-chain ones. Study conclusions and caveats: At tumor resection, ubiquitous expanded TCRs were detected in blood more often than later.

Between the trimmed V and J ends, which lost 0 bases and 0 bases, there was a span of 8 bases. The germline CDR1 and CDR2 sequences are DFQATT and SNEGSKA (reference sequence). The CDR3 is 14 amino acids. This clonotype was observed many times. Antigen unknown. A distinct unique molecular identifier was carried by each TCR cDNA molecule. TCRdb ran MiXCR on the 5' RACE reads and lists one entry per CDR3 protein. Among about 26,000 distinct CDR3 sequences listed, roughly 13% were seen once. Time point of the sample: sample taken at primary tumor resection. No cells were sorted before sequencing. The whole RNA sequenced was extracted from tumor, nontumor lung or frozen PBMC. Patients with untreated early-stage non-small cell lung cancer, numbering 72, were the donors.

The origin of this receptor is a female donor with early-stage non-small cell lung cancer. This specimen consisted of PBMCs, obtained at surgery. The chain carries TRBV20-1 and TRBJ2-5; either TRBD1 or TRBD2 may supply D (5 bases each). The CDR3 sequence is CSARERGYQETQYF. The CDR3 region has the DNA TGCAGTGCTAGAGAACGGGGCTACCAAGAGACCCAGTACTTC.